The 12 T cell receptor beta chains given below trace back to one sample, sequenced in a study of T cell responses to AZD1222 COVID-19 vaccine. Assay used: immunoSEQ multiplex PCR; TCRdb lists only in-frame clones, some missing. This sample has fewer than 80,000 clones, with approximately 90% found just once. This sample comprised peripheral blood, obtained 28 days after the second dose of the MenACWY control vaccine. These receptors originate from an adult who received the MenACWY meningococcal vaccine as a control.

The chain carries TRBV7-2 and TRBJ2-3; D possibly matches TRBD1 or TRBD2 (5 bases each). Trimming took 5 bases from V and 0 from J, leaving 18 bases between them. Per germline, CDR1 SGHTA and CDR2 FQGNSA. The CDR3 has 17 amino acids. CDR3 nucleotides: TGTGCCAGCAGCGGAGACCAGGGAGCGCTTAGCACAGATACGCAGTATTTT. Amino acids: CASSGDQGALSTDTQYF.

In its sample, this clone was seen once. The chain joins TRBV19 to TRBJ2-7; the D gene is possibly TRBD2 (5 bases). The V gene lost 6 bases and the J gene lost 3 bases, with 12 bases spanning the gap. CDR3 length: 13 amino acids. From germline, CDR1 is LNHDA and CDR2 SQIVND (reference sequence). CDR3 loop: CASRTQGSYEQYF. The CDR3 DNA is TGTGCCAGTAGGACGCAAGGGAGCTACGAGCAGTACTTC.

Written as DNA, the CDR3 is TGTGCCAGCAGCGTAGATCCAGGGGCGACCACTGAAGCTTTCTTT. Its protein is CASSVDPGATTEAFF. The chain links TRBV9 to TRBJ1-1, with a weak D call TRBD1 (6 bases). CDR3 size: 15 residues. V shed 0 bases and J shed 4 bases, with 13 bases lying between them. Germline lookup yields CDR1 SGDLS and CDR2 YYNGEE.

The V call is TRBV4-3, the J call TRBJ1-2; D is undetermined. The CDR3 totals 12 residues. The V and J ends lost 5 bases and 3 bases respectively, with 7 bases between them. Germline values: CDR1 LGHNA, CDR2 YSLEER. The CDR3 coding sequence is TGCGCCAGCAGCTATGGGGACTATGGCTACACCTTC. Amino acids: CASSYGDYGYTF.

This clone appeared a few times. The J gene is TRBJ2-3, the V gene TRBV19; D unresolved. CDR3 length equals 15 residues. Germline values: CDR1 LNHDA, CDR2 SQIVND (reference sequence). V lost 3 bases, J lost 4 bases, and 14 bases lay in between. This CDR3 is CASSIDGEFSDTQYF. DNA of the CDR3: TGTGCCAGTAGTATCGATGGGGAATTCTCAGATACGCAGTATTTT.

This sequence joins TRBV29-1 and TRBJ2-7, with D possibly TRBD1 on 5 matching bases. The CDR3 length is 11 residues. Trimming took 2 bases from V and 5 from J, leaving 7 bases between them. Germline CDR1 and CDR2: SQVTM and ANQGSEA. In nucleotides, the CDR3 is TGCAGCGTTGAACTACAGGACGAGCAGTACTTC. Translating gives CSVELQDEQYF.

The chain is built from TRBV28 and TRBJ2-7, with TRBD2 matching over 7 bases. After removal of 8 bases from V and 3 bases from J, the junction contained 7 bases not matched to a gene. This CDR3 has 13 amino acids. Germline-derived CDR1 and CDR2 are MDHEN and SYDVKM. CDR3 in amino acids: CASWGGPRYEQYF. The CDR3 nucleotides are TGTGCCAGCTGGGGAGGGCCCCGCTACGAGCAGTACTTC.

The CDR3 bases are TGTGCCAGCAGCCCCAGGAGGGGAAACACCATATATTTT. Its protein is CASSPRRGNTIYF. The chain employs TRBV3-1 (or the pseudogene TRBV3-2) and TRBJ1-3; D call uncertain. V was clipped by 4 bases and J by 4 bases, with 8 bases between them. Germline CDR1 LGHDT, CDR2 YNNKEL (reference sequence). The CDR3 runs 13 residues.

The chain's CDR3 is CASSQGSSYNEQFF. As DNA, the CDR3 is TGTGCCAGCAGTCAGGGGAGCTCCTACAATGAGCAGTTCTTC. The chain joins TRBV11-3 to TRBJ2-1, with D possibly matching TRBD1 (6 bases). Trimming shortened V by 6 bases and J by 0 bases, and 9 bases separated the two germline ends. Germline V lookup: CDR1 SGHNT, CDR2 YENEEA. This CDR3 region has 14 residues.

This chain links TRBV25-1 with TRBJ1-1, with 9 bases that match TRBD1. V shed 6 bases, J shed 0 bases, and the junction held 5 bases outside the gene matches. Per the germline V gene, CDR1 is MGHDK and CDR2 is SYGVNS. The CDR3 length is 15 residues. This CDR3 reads CASSRTGVMNTEAFF. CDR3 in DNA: TGTGCCAGCAGCAGGACAGGGGTGATGAACACTGAAGCTTTCTTT.

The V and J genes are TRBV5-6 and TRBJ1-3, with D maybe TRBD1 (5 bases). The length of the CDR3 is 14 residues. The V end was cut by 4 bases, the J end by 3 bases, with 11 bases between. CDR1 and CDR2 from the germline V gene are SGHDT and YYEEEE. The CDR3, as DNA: TGTGCCAGCAGCCGGGACTTAGGTGGAAACACCATATATTTT. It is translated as CASSRDLGGNTIYF.

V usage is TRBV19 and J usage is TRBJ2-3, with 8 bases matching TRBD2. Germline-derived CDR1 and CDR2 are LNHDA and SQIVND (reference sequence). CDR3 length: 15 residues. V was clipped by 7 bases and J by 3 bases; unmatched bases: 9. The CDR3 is CASMGRGGRTDTQYF. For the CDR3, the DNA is TGTGCCAGTATGGGCCGGGGGGGCCGAACAGATACGCAGTATTTT. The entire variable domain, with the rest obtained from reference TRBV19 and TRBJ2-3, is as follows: DGGITQSPKYLFRKEGQNVTLSCEQNLNHDAMYWYRQDPGQGLRLIYYSQIVNDFQKGDIAEGYSVSREKKESFPLTVTSAQKNPTAFYLCASMGRGGRTDTQYFGPGTRLTVL.